This T cell receptor (beta chain) derives from a study of blood T cells in healthy people across ages. Each individual donor underwent a draw of ten milliliters of peripheral blood. Per-sample yields of isolated PBMCs were at least 6.5 million. Deletions cut 2 bases from V and 7 bases from J, with 12 bases between. This CDR3 region has 13 residues. Germline-derived CDR1 and CDR2 are SGDLS and YYNGEE. Sample-barcoded 5' priming and a J-beta primer mix drove a second PCR of roughly 7 to 11 cycles. TCRdb itself ran the 5' RACE reads through MiXCR, one entry per CDR3 protein. Of 700,000 or so distinct CDR3 sequences listed, about 20% were seen once; the top ten hold around 21%.

Material: blood. This TCR was recovered from a man in his 70s in good health. The gene calls are TRBV9 and TRBJ1-1, with D uncertain. This CDR3 reads CASSVAPWGEAFF. The CDR3 region has the DNA TGTGCCAGCAGCGTGGCCCCATGGGGTGAAGCTTTCTTT.